One sample yielded the 15 T cell receptor beta chains listed below, sequenced in a study of cytomegalovirus exposure and HLA in healthy donors. The primer mix had 60 Vbeta and 13 Jbeta primers. TCRdb's table, derived via immunoSEQ multiplex PCR, lists solely in-frame clones and lacks some. The table includes roughly 100,000 clones, roughly 15% detected once. Sequenced sample: PBMCs. These receptors were collected from a female donor in good health and CMV-seronegative.

This clone has just a few counts. The rearrangement links TRBV7-2 to TRBJ2-7, with D possibly TRBD1 on 5 matching bases. Per germline, CDR1 SGHTA and CDR2 FQGNSA. The CDR3 length is 18 residues. Trimming left V 2 bases short and J 3 bases short, with 23 bases between. CDR3 protein: CASSLIRVSREKGYEQYF. Written as DNA, the CDR3 is TGTGCCAGCAGCTTAATTCGGGTCTCCAGGGAAAAGGGCTACGAGCAGTACTTC.

The V and J genes are TRBV7-9 and TRBJ2-7, with D possibly matching TRBD1 (5 bases). This CDR3 is 13 amino acids long. The V and J ends lost 3 bases and 3 bases respectively, with 9 bases between them. Germline V gives CDR1 SEHNR, CDR2 FQNEAQ (reference sequence). The DNA for the CDR3 is TGTGCCAGCAGCTTCCAGGGCCGCTACGAGCAGTACTTC. Protein product: CASSFQGRYEQYF.

This sequence joins TRBV19 and TRBJ1-4; no reliable D call. In germline, CDR1 is LNHDA, CDR2 SQIVND (reference sequence). The CDR3 loop spans 14 amino acids. Deletions cut 9 bases from V and 8 bases from J, with 19 bases between. The chain's CDR3 is CASSSGKIREKLFF. For the CDR3, the DNA is TGTGCCAGCTCCTCCGGGAAAATTCGAGAAAAACTGTTTTTT.

This chain uses TRBV5-4 with TRBJ1-2; D might be TRBD1 (6 bases). The germline V and J ends were trimmed by 4 bases and 3 bases, with 16 bases remaining between them. The CDR3 covers 15 residues. Germline assignment: CDR1 SGHNT and CDR2 YYREEE (reference sequence). As DNA, the CDR3 is TGTGCCAGCAGCCCCGGACAGCCTCCATACTATGGCTACACCTTC. As protein: CASSPGQPPYYGYTF.

The chain has TRBV5-5 and TRBJ2-7; 10 bases fit TRBD1. Losses at the gene ends were 6 bases for V and 2 bases for J; bases not matched to a gene: 11. The CDR3 totals 16 residues. Germline CDR1 and CDR2: SGHKS and YYEKEE (reference sequence). In nucleotides, the CDR3 is TGTGCCAGCACCTCCTACGCCGGGACAGGGGCCTACGAGCAGTACTTC. This gives the protein CASTSYAGTGAYEQYF.

The chain uses TRBV27 and TRBJ2-3, with D possibly TRBD1 on 6 matching bases. Germline V gene lookup returns CDR1 MNHEY and CDR2 SMNVEV (reference sequence). The CDR3 sequence is 18 residues long. Trimming removed 0 bases from V and 0 bases from J, with 16 bases in between. The CDR3 reads CASSLSRDTRTSTDTQYF. The CDR3 region has the DNA TGTGCCAGCAGTTTATCGAGGGACACCCGGACTAGCACAGATACGCAGTATTTT.

V and J are TRBV6-5 and TRBJ2-7; 8 bases are a match to TRBD1. Germline V gene sequence: CDR1 MNHEY, CDR2 SVGAGI. V trimming: 7 bases; J trimming: 5 bases; junction bases outside the gene matches: 13. The CDR3 loop spans 15 amino acids. In DNA, the CDR3 is TGTGCCAGCACGCCGTGGACAGGGTCTGATAACGAGCAGTACTTC. This encodes CASTPWTGSDNEQYF.

The gene calls are TRBV9 and TRBJ1-1, with D unresolved. Germline V gene data show CDR1 as SGDLS and CDR2 as YYNGEE. V lost 5 bases and J 1 base, leaving 9 bases between the germline ends. The CDR3 has 13 amino acids. The CDR3 loop reads CASSRDSNTEAFF. CDR3 DNA sequence: TGTGCCAGCAGTCGGGATTCGAACACTGAAGCTTTCTTT.

The sample holds a few counts of this clone. CDR3 in amino acids: CASSLGPGQGERDIQYF. The CDR3 DNA follows: TGTGCCAGCTCACTGGGACCGGGACAGGGGGAACGGGACATTCAGTACTTC. V gene TRBV18 combines with J gene TRBJ2-4, with TRBD1 matching over 11 bases. The germline V gene encodes CDR1 KGHSH and CDR2 LQKENI. With V trimmed by 4 bases and J by 8 bases, 13 bases remained unmatched. This CDR3 is 17 amino acids long.

In this sample, this clone turned up a few times. The chain has TRBV28 and TRBJ1-5, with a tentative D call TRBD1 (5 bases). This CDR3 has 15 amino acids. CDR1 and CDR2 from the germline V gene are MDHEN and SYDVKM. Trimming shortened V by 3 bases and J by 2 bases, and 11 bases separated the two germline ends. The CDR3 protein is CASSFQGGGNQPQHF. In DNA form, the CDR3 reads TGTGCCAGCAGTTTCCAGGGCGGGGGCAATCAGCCCCAGCATTTT.

The V and J genes are TRBV27 and TRBJ1-2; 7 positions match TRBD1. CDR3 length equals 16 residues. The ends lost 5 bases at V and 0 bases at J; junction bases unmatched: 9. Germline V gene data show CDR1 as MNHEY and CDR2 as SMNVEV (reference sequence). This chain's CDR3 is CASSPRGGQTNYGYTF. The CDR3 DNA sequence: TGTGCCAGCAGTCCAAGAGGGGGACAGACTAACTATGGCTACACCTTC.

V is TRBV9 and J is TRBJ2-7; possible D gene TRBD2, 6 bases. This CDR3 region has 14 residues. Germline loops: CDR1 SGDLS, CDR2 YYNGEE. V lost 0 bases and J lost 7, with 14 bases in between. CDR3 sequence: CASSVASGAGEQYF. Written as DNA, the CDR3 is TGTGCCAGCAGCGTAGCGTCTGGGGCGGGAGAGCAGTACTTC.

V gene TRBV28 combines with J gene TRBJ1-5; D might be TRBD1 (5 bases). With 8 bases removed from V and 3 bases from J, the gap between germline ends came to 14 bases. Looked up from germline, CDR1 is MDHEN and CDR2 is SYDVKM. The CDR3 is 14 residues long. The CDR3 protein is CASEWAGNNQPQHF. The CDR3 region has the DNA TGTGCCAGCGAGTGGGCAGGGAACAATCAGCCCCAGCATTTT.

The gene calls are TRBV4-1 and TRBJ2-3; D uncertain. CDR1 is MGHRA, CDR2 YSYEKL, per germline. The CDR3 runs to 14 residues. Trimming took 4 bases from V and 0 from J, leaving 8 bases between them. The CDR3 loop reads CASSPWASTDTQYF. The DNA for the CDR3 is TGCGCCAGCAGCCCCTGGGCCAGCACAGATACGCAGTATTTT.

The chain has TRBV29-1 and TRBJ1-2, with no clear D. The V gene's germline CDR1 is SQVTM and CDR2 ANQGSEA. The CDR3 loop spans 11 amino acids. V dropped 7 bases and J dropped 8 bases, with 14 bases sitting between them. CDR3 DNA: TGCAGCGCCGAGCGAGGAGGCGGCTACACCTTC. Translating gives CSAERGGGYTF.